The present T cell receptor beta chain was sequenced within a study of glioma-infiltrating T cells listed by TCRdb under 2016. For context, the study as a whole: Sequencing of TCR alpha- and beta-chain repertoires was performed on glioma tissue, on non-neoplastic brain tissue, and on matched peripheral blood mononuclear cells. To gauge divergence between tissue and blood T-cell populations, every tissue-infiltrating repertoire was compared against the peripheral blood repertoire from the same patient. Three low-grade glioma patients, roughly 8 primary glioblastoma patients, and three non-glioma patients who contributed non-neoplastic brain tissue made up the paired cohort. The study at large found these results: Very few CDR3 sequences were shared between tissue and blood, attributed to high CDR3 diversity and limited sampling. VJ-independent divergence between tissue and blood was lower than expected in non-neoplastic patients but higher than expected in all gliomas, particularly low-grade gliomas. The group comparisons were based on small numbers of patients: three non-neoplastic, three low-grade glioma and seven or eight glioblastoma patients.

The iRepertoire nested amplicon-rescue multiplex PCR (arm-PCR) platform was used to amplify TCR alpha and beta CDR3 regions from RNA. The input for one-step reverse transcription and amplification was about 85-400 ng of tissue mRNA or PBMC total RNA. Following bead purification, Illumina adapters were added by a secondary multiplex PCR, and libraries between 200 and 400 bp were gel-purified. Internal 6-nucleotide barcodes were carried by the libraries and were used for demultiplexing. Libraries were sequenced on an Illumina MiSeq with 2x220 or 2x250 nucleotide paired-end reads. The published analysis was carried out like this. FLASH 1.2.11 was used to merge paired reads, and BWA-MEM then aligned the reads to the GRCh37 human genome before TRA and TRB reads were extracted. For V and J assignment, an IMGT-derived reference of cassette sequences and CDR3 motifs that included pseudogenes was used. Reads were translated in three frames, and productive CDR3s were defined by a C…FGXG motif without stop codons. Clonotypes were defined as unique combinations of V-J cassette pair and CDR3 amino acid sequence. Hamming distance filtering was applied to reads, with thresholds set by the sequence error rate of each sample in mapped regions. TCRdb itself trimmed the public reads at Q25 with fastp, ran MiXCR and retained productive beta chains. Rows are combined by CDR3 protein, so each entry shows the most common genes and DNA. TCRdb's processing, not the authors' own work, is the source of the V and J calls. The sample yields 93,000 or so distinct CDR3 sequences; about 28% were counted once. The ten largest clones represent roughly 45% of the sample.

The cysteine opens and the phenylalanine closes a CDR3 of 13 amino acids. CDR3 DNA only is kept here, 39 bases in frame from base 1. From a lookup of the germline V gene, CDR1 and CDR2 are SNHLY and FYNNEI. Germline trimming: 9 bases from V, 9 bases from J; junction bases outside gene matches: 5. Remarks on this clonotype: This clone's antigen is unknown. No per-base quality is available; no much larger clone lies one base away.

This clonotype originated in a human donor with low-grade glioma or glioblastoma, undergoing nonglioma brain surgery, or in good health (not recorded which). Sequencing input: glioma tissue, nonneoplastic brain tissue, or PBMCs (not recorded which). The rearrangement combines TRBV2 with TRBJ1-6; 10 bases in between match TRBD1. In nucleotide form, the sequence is TGTGCCAGTAACCGACAGGGGGCTTCACCCCTCCACTTT. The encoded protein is CASNRQGASPLHF.